The 14 T cell receptor beta chains below were found in one sample sequenced in a study of blood T cell repertoires in COVID-19. TCRdb keeps only in-frame clones here, not all; method: immunoSEQ multiplex PCR. The sample yields 70,000 or so clones, 90% seen once. Sample: peripheral blood. The receptors originated from a young woman with acute or convalescent COVID-19.

Of note for this clone: Since a much larger clone is just one base distant, this may be a read error. This chain links TRBV10-3 with TRBJ2-3, with TRBD2 identical over 7 bases. The CDR3 loop spans 16 amino acids. Per germline, CDR1 ENHRY and CDR2 SYGVKD. This chain's CDR3 is CAISDLTGGSIDTQYF. The CDR3 region has the DNA TGTGCCATCAGTGACTTGACCGGGGGGAGCATAGATACGCAGTATTTT.

This sequence joins TRBV2 and TRBJ2-5, with D possibly TRBD2 on 7 matching bases. Trimming removed 3 bases at V and 6 bases at J, with 23 bases between. Per the germline V gene, CDR1 is SNHLY and CDR2 is FYNNEI. CDR3 length: 17 residues. CDR3 sequence reads: CASSDSAGARRSQTQYF. The CDR3, as DNA: TGTGCCAGCAGTGATTCTGCGGGGGCTCGCAGGTCACAGACCCAGTACTTC.

The chain has TRBV6-5 and TRBJ2-7, with D perhaps TRBD2 (6 bases). The V gene's germline CDR1 is MNHEY and CDR2 SVGAGI. Trimming removed 7 bases at V and 1 base at J, with 11 bases between. The CDR3 has 13 residues. The chain's CDR3 is CASMRGASYEQYF. CDR3 coding DNA: TGTGCCAGCATGCGGGGCGCTTCCTACGAGCAGTACTTC.

This clone was seen just once. The J gene is TRBJ1-1, the V gene TRBV30, with 10 nucleotides matching TRBD1. Germline CDR1 GTSNPN, CDR2 SVGIG (reference sequence). This CDR3 is 12 amino acids long. Unmatched junction bases numbered 2, after V lost 5 bases and J lost 5 bases. The CDR3 here is CAWGQGVTEAFF. In DNA, the CDR3 is TGTGCCTGGGGACAGGGGGTTACTGAAGCTTTCTTT.

V and J are TRBV11-2 and TRBJ1-3, with 7 bases fitting TRBD1. The CDR3 loop spans 13 amino acids. V lost 8 bases, J lost 5 bases, and 6 bases stayed unmatched. Germline V lookup: CDR1 SGHAT, CDR2 FQNNGV. Written as DNA, the CDR3 is TGTGCCAGCCACCAGGGGGATAGAAACACCATATATTTT. Translated, it gives CASHQGDRNTIYF.

This sequence joins TRBV5-6 and TRBJ1-2; 7 bases fit TRBD1. Trimming at V came to 4 bases and at J to 3 bases, leaving 3 bases not matched to a gene. The germline gives CDR1 SGHDT, CDR2 YYEEEE. The CDR3 contains 13 residues. The CDR3 DNA is TGTGCCAGCAGCCCGACAGGGTACTATGGCTACACCTTC. Translation gives CASSPTGYYGYTF.

V and J are TRBV18 and TRBJ1-2, with TRBD1 matching over 8 bases. CDR1 KGHSH and CDR2 LQKENI come from the germline V gene. V was clipped by 0 bases and J by 6 bases; unmatched bases: 0. This CDR3 is built from 13 residues. The chain's CDR3 is CASSPPTGDGYTF. CDR3 in DNA: TGTGCCAGCTCACCACCGACAGGGGATGGCTACACCTTC.

J is TRBJ2-1 and V is TRBV2, with D perhaps TRBD1 (5 bases). The CDR3 runs to 14 residues. From germline, CDR1 is SNHLY and CDR2 FYNNEI. Deletions cut 5 bases from V and 5 bases from J, with 13 bases between. The CDR3 loop reads CASSQGFDHNEQFF. The CDR3 DNA reads as TGTGCCAGCAGTCAGGGTTTCGACCACAATGAGCAGTTCTTC.

This rearrangement joins TRBV5-4 to TRBJ1-2; 8 bases agree with TRBD1. J lost 6 bases, V lost 1 base, and 5 bases had no gene match. The CDR3 spans 14 residues. The germline V gene has CDR1 SGHNT and CDR2 YYREEE (reference sequence). CDR3 protein: CASSLSQGADGYTF. The CDR3 DNA reads as TGTGCCAGCAGCTTGTCCCAGGGGGCGGATGGCTACACCTTC.

The gene calls are TRBV9 and TRBJ2-1; D not resolved. CDR3 size: 15 residues. V was pared by 0 bases and J by 2 bases, with 9 bases between. From germline, CDR1 is SGDLS and CDR2 YYNGEE. In nucleotides, the CDR3 is TGTGCCAGCAGCGTAGGTGCTATGACCTACAATGAGCAGTTCTTC. It yields the protein CASSVGAMTYNEQFF.

This clone showed up just once. The J gene is TRBJ1-4, the V gene TRBV4-2, with no clear D. Looked up from germline, CDR1 is LGHNA and CDR2 is YNFKEQ. Trimming stripped 5 bases from V and 8 bases from J, with 24 bases between. The CDR3 is 17 residues long. The CDR3 sequence: CASSYNDGSRESEKLFF. CDR3 sequence (DNA): TGTGCCAGCAGCTATAATGACGGATCCCGGGAAAGCGAAAAACTGTTTTTT.

Worth noting for this clone: A much more abundant neighbour one base away suggests this may be a read error. The chain couples TRBV5-8 to TRBJ2-1; 11 bases fit TRBD2. J was trimmed by 9 bases and V by 3 bases; bases with no gene match: 5. From germline, CDR1 is SGHTS and CDR2 YDEGEE. The CDR3 sequence is 14 residues long. Written as DNA, the CDR3 is TGTGCCAGCAGCTATAGCGGGGGGGCCGGTGAGCAGTTCTTC. Amino acid sequence: CASSYSGGAGEQFF. The entire variable domain, with the rest obtained from reference TRBV5-8 and TRBJ2-1, is as follows: EAGVTQSPTHLIKTRGQQATLRCSPISGHTSVYWYQQALGLGLQFLLWYDEGEERNRGNFPPRFSGRQFPNYSSELNVNALELEDSALYLCASSYSGGAGEQFFGPGTRLTVL.

The V and J genes are TRBV2 and TRBJ2-6; D not resolved. Per the germline V gene, CDR1 is SNHLY and CDR2 is FYNNEI. The CDR3 length is 17 residues. V was pared by 4 bases and J by 0 bases, with 13 bases between. In DNA, the CDR3 is TGTGCCAGCAGTGTCCGCCCCGGAGCCTCTGGGGCCAACGTCCTGACTTTC. It is translated as CASSVRPGASGANVLTF.

The rearrangement uses TRBV3-1 (or the pseudogene TRBV3-2) and TRBJ2-5, with D perhaps TRBD2 (6 bases). The CDR3 runs to 12 residues. Germline V gene sequence: CDR1 LGHDT, CDR2 YNNKEL (reference sequence). V lost 7 bases and J lost 7, with 13 bases in between. The chain's CDR3 is CASTGVFGTQYF. DNA of the CDR3: TGTGCCAGCACGGGGGTGTTCGGGACCCAGTACTTC.